The 31 T cell receptor beta chains given below trace back to one sample, sequenced in a study of CD8 T cells in ankylosing spondylitis. Study-wide results and caveats: One TCR beta motif, made up of about 8 highly homologous variants, appeared characteristic of ankylosing spondylitis blood.

No cognate antigen is known for these TCRs. TCRdb processed the 5' RACE reads anew with MiXCR; each CDR3 protein has one entry. The sample carries about 540,000 distinct CDR3 sequences, roughly an eighth recorded once. The sequenced sample was blood, either unsorted or a sorted T cell fraction (not recorded which). These receptor sequences come from a male donor with ankylosing spondylitis.

This clonotype was counted only a few times. The chain recombines TRBV5-1 with TRBJ2-5; no clear D. The CDR3 length is 16 residues. The V and J ends lost 2 bases and 5 bases respectively, with 19 bases between them. Germline V gene lookup returns CDR1 SGHRS and CDR2 YFSETQ. The CDR3 here is CASSLSPGEFGETQYF. The CDR3 nucleotides read TGCGCCAGCAGCTTATCTCCGGGTGAATTCGGGGAGACCCAGTACTTC. Full variable domain (remainder filled in from reference TRBV5-1 and TRBJ2-5): KAGVTQTPRYLIKTRGQQVTLSCSPISGHRSVSWYQQTPGQGLQFLFEYFSETQRNKGNFPGRFSGRQFSNSRSEMNVSTLELGDSALYLCASSLSPGEFGETQYFGPGTRLLVL.

This clonotype was found a few times. The chain employs TRBV6-5 and TRBJ1-2, with a possible D match to TRBD1 (5 bases). Per germline, CDR1 MNHEY and CDR2 SVGAGI. This CDR3 region has 13 residues. V was pared by 0 bases and J by 4 bases, with 6 bases between. CDR3 protein: CASSYSGTYGYTF. Here the CDR3 DNA reads TGTGCCAGCAGTTACTCAGGGACCTATGGCTACACCTTC.

This clonotype was seen a few times. This chain uses TRBV5-5 with TRBJ1-1, with D possibly matching TRBD1 (6 bases). CDR1 is SGHKS, CDR2 YYEKEE, per germline (reference sequence). CDR3 size: 15 residues. Trimming removed 4 bases from V and 2 bases from J, with 15 bases in between. CDR3 nucleotides: TGTGCCAGCAGCCCCGACAGGATTCAAAACACTGAAGCTTTCTTT. As protein: CASSPDRIQNTEAFF.

V and J are TRBV4-2 and TRBJ2-3; no clear D gene. The CDR3 is 15 amino acids. Germline values: CDR1 LGHNA, CDR2 YNFKEQ. Trimming left V 0 bases short and J 0 bases short, with 7 bases between. CDR3 amino acids: CASSQEERSTDTQYF. The CDR3 region has the DNA TGTGCCAGCAGCCAAGAAGAGAGGAGCACAGATACGCAGTATTTT.

This clonotype has more than one count but fewer than ten. The CDR3 sequence is CASSRRVGGSGNTIYF. The DNA of the CDR3 is TGTGCCAGCAGCCGGAGGGTAGGCGGATCTGGAAACACCATATATTTT. The V call is TRBV7-6, the J call TRBJ1-3; D gene ambiguous. Trimming left V 5 bases short and J 1 base short, with 15 bases between. The length of the CDR3 is 16 residues. Germline CDR1 SGHVS, CDR2 FNYEAQ.

This clonotype has only a few counts. This chain uses TRBV24-1 with TRBJ2-1, with TRBD2 identical over 14 bases. With V trimmed by 3 bases and J by 1 base, 1 base remained unmatched. This CDR3 is built from 17 residues. CDR1 and CDR2 (germline): KGHDR, SFDVKD. The CDR3: CATSDRTSGRSYNEQFF. For the CDR3, the DNA is TGTGCCACCAGTGATCGGACTAGCGGGAGGTCCTACAATGAGCAGTTCTTC.

This clonotype has more than one count but fewer than ten. The rearrangement joins TRBV11-2 to TRBJ2-1, with 8 bases identical to TRBD2. Germline V CDR1 and CDR2: SGHAT, FQNNGV. The CDR3 runs 12 residues. The ends lost 4 bases at V and 10 bases at J; junction bases unmatched: 3. The CDR3 loop reads CASSWPGGEQFF. In nucleotides, the CDR3 is TGTGCCAGCAGCTGGCCGGGGGGGGAGCAGTTCTTC.

In its sample, this clonotype was seen many times. The V call is TRBV29-1, the J call TRBJ2-7, with 7 bases lining up with TRBD1. CDR3 length equals 15 residues. V trimming: 6 bases; J trimming: 7 bases; junction bases outside the gene matches: 18. The germline V gene has CDR1 SQVTM and CDR2 ANQGSEA. The DNA for the CDR3 is TGCAGCGTGATAGGTTCTCGGCAGGGGGATTGGGAGCAGTACTTC. It yields the protein CSVIGSRQGDWEQYF.

The sample holds a few counts of this clonotype. The chain joins TRBV12-3 or TRBV12-4 to TRBJ1-2; tentatively, D is TRBD1 (5 bases). Trimming pared 10 bases from V and 3 bases from J, leaving 12 bases between. This CDR3 comprises 12 residues. Here the CDR3 reads CATSMGDYGYTF. Here the CDR3 DNA reads TGTGCCACCAGCATGGGGGACTATGGCTACACCTTC.

V and J are TRBV5-1 and TRBJ2-3, with TRBD2 as a possible D gene (5 bases). V lost 6 bases and J lost 2, with 16 bases in between. Germline CDR1 is SGHRS and CDR2 is YFSETQ. The CDR3 contains 15 residues. The CDR3 DNA reads as TGCGCCAGCAACCTGGGGTTGCGGGTCACAGATACGCAGTATTTT. This translates into CASNLGLRVTDTQYF.

The genes are TRBV15 and TRBJ2-1, with 7 bases aligning to TRBD2. Germline values: CDR1 LNHNV, CDR2 YYDKDF (reference sequence). After removal of 5 bases from V and 1 base from J, the junction contained 8 bases not matched to a gene. The CDR3 length is 16 residues. CDR3: CATSLGGAGSYNEQFF. CDR3 DNA: TGTGCCACCAGCCTGGGAGGGGCCGGATCCTACAATGAGCAGTTCTTC.

This chain joins TRBV7-2 and TRBJ2-1, with 10 bases identical to TRBD1. The CDR3 runs 16 residues. The germline CDR1 and CDR2 sequences are SGHTA and FQGNSA. V gave up 2 bases and J gave up 5 bases; unmatched junction bases: 6. The CDR3: CASSLWSDRGDNEQFF. As DNA, the CDR3 is TGTGCCAGCAGCTTATGGTCGGACAGGGGGGACAATGAGCAGTTCTTC.

This clonotype was detected a few times. The chain uses TRBV10-3 and TRBJ2-1, with TRBD2 identical over 8 bases. The V gene's germline CDR1 is ENHRY and CDR2 SYGVKD. This CDR3 has 16 amino acids. The J segment lost 8 bases and the V segment lost 4 bases, leaving 13 bases of the junction unmatched. CDR3 nucleotide sequence: TGTGCCATCAGTGGTACGGGAGGGTTTATCGGGGATGAGCAGTTCTTC. This translates into CAISGTGGFIGDEQFF.

The V and J genes are TRBV20-1 and TRBJ2-5, with 9 positions matching TRBD2. Per the germline V gene, CDR1 is DFQATT and CDR2 is SNEGSKA (reference sequence). Unmatched junction bases numbered 8, after V lost 2 bases and J lost 4 bases. The CDR3 is 15 residues long. The CDR3 loop reads CSARWREGWAETQYF. For the CDR3, the DNA is TGCAGTGCTAGATGGCGGGAGGGTTGGGCAGAGACCCAGTACTTC.

The gene calls are TRBV20-1 and TRBJ2-3; tentatively, D is TRBD2 (6 bases). The CDR3 consists of 14 residues. Germline CDR1 is DFQATT and CDR2 is SNEGSKA (reference sequence). Trimming removed 5 bases at V and 3 bases at J, with 15 bases between. The CDR3 DNA reads TGCAGTGCTTCCCTGGCGGGAAAAACAGATACGCAGTATTTT. As protein: CSASLAGKTDTQYF.

This clonotype was recorded many times. V gene TRBV24-1 combines with J gene TRBJ2-5; 8 positions agree with TRBD1. The CDR3 is made up of 16 amino acids. Looked up from germline, CDR1 is KGHDR and CDR2 is SFDVKD. The J segment lost 1 base and the V segment lost 4 bases, leaving 7 bases of the junction unmatched. Here the CDR3 reads CATSESDREPQETQYF. In DNA form, the CDR3 reads TGTGCCACCAGTGAGTCGGACAGGGAGCCCCAAGAGACCCAGTACTTC.

This sequence joins TRBV2 and TRBJ2-3; 8 bases are shared with TRBD2. Germline V gene data show CDR1 as SNHLY and CDR2 as FYNNEI. The CDR3 runs 22 residues. V was clipped by 4 bases and J by 3 bases; unmatched bases: 27. This chain's CDR3 is CASSVQVAPDILKRETTDTQYF. The CDR3 bases are TGTGCCAGCAGTGTCCAAGTGGCACCCGACATATTAAAGCGGGAGACAACAGATACGCAGTATTTT.

This clonotype has more than one count but fewer than ten. V and J are TRBV15 and TRBJ2-3, with 11 nucleotides matching TRBD2. Trimming removed 2 bases from V and 2 bases from J; junction bases left unmatched: 9. The CDR3 spans 18 residues. Germline CDR1 and CDR2: LNHNV and YYDKDF (reference sequence). CDR3 bases: TGTGCCACCAGCAGAACTAGCGGGAGCCCCGAATCCACAGATACGCAGTATTTT. This encodes CATSRTSGSPESTDTQYF.

Ten or more counts support this clonotype. The chain couples TRBV12-3 or TRBV12-4 to TRBJ2-3; a possible D gene is TRBD1 (6 bases). The V and J ends lost 5 bases and 0 bases respectively, with 12 bases between them. The CDR3 spans 15 residues. The CDR3 loop is CASSPDRISTDTQYF. The CDR3 bases are TGTGCCAGCAGTCCAGACAGGATTAGCACAGATACGCAGTATTTT.

There are a few counts of this clonotype. This chain links TRBV12-3 or TRBV12-4 with TRBJ2-4, with a possible D match to TRBD1 (5 bases). The CDR3 totals 17 residues. Trimming removed 3 bases from V and 0 bases from J, with 15 bases in between. For the CDR3, the DNA is TGTGCCAGCAGTTTCCGTCGACTGGACAAAGCCAAAAACATTCAGTACTTC. Its protein product is CASSFRRLDKAKNIQYF.

In its sample, this clonotype was seen many times. The chain recombines TRBV12-3 or TRBV12-4 with TRBJ1-5; D not resolved. The CDR3 contains 13 residues. Trimming removed 3 bases at V and 7 bases at J, with 10 bases between. DNA for the CDR3: TGTGCCAGCAGTTTCAGTCTCGGGCAGCCCCAGCATTTT. Translation: CASSFSLGQPQHF.

The J gene is TRBJ2-1, the V gene TRBV9; D is ambiguous. Germline CDR1 and CDR2: SGDLS and YYNGEE. V lost 2 bases, J lost 8 bases, and 14 bases lay in between. This CDR3 has 14 amino acids. The CDR3 nucleotides read TGTGCCAGCAGCGTGAGCCCCTTGGGCCATGAGCAGTTCTTC. It specifies CASSVSPLGHEQFF. Using reference TRBV9 and TRBJ2-1 for the parts outside the CDR3, the full variable domain is DSGVTQTPKHLITATGQRVTLRCSPRSGDLSVYWYQQSLDQGLQFLIQYYNGEERAKGNILERFSAQQFPDLHSELNLSSLELGDSALYFCASSVSPLGHEQFFGPGTRLTVL.

Regarding this clonotype: The junction differs from germline at one of its ends, possibly a read error. The chain uses TRBV20-1 and TRBJ1-1; no clear D gene. This CDR3 contains 13 residues. Germline values: CDR1 DFQATT, CDR2 SNEGSKA (reference sequence). The CDR3 DNA is TGCAGTGCGAGAGAGCGGGGAAACACTGAAGCTTTCTTT. This codes for CSARERGNTEAFF.

This clonotype came up a few times. CDR3 coding DNA: TGTGCCAGCAGCTTAGAGGATTGGCACGCGAGCTCCTACAATGAGCAGTTCTTC. Translated, it gives CASSLEDWHASSYNEQFF. This rearrangement joins TRBV7-8 to TRBJ2-1; D gene uncertain. Trimming left V 1 base short and J 0 bases short, with 16 bases between. CDR1 SGHVS and CDR2 FQNEAQ come from the germline V gene. The CDR3 covers 18 residues. Supplemented by reference TRBV7-8 and TRBJ2-1, the full variable domain reads GAGVSQSPRYKVAKRGQDVALRCDPISGHVSLFWYQQALGQGPEFLTYFQNEAQLDKSGLPSDRFFAERPEGSVSTLKIQRTQQEDSAVYLCASSLEDWHASSYNEQFFGPGTRLTVL.

This clonotype was recorded a few times. The gene calls are TRBV10-1 and TRBJ1-2; D gene ambiguous. The CDR3 runs 16 residues. Germline assignment: CDR1 WNHNN and CDR2 SYGVQD (reference sequence). V dropped 3 bases and J dropped 2 bases, with 16 bases sitting between them. CDR3 residues: CASSDWPGGANYGYTF. The CDR3 region has the DNA TGCGCCAGCAGTGACTGGCCGGGCGGAGCCAACTATGGCTACACCTTC.

This clonotype appeared many times. Compared with germline, one end of the junction differs, possibly owing to a read error. CDR3 DNA: TGCAGCGTCGAAGACAGGGGTTCCCTCCACTTT. Translating gives CSVEDRGSLHF. The chain carries TRBV29-1 and TRBJ1-6, with 8 bases fitting TRBD1. Germline V gene sequence: CDR1 SQVTM, CDR2 ANQGSEA. The CDR3 is 11 amino acids.

The rearrangement links TRBV6-2 or TRBV6-3 to TRBJ2-3; TRBD2 matches at 8 bases. CDR3 length: 16 amino acids. Germline V CDR1 and CDR2: MNHEY, SVGEGT. The V and J ends lost 4 bases and 6 bases, in that order; junction bases with no gene match: 12. CDR3 DNA sequence: TGTGCCAGCAGTTCGACTAGCGTAAGAGGTTGGGATACGCAGTATTTT. Its protein is CASSSTSVRGWDTQYF.

The chain uses TRBV11-2 and TRBJ2-3; tentative D call: TRBD2 (5 bases). The CDR3 loop spans 14 amino acids. Germline V lookup: CDR1 SGHAT, CDR2 FQNNGV. V shed 3 bases and J shed 6 bases, with 13 bases lying between them. CDR3 region: CASSFILTTDTQYF. Here the CDR3 DNA reads TGTGCCAGCAGCTTTATTCTGACTACCGATACGCAGTATTTT.

CDR3 protein: CASSLGEACYF. The CDR3 nucleotides read TGTGCCAGCAGCTTGGGGGAGGCTTGCTACTTC. The chain employs TRBV7-8 and TRBJ2-5, with D perhaps matching TRBD2 (6 bases). Trimming removed 3 bases from V and 14 bases from J, with 13 bases in between. CDR1 and CDR2 (germline): SGHVS, FQNEAQ. The CDR3 is 11 residues long.

This clonotype was seen once. A much larger clonotype is one base distant, so this may be a read error. The chain couples TRBV12-3 or TRBV12-4 to TRBJ1-5; D is undetermined. The V end was cut by 0 bases, the J end by 7 bases, with 7 bases between. The CDR3 covers 13 residues. CDR3 nucleotide sequence: TGTGCCAGCAGTTTAGCTGGGAAGCAGCCCCAGCATTTT. This gives the protein CASSLAGKQPQHF.

In this sample, this clonotype turned up many times. The rearrangement uses TRBV5-1 and TRBJ2-1; 7 bases are a match to TRBD1. The length of the CDR3 is 14 residues. The V and J ends lost 2 bases and 8 bases, in that order; junction bases with no gene match: 7. Germline CDR1 reads SGHRS; CDR2 reads YFSETQ. CDR3 bases: TGCGCCAGCAGCTTCCAGGGGGTTCAGGATGAGCAGTTCTTC. Its protein product is CASSFQGVQDEQFF.